Following are 20 T cell receptor beta chains from one sample sequenced in a study of T cell responses to AZD1222 COVID-19 vaccine. The protocol was immunoSEQ multiplex PCR, while the TCRdb copy is restricted to in-frame clones and leaves out a portion. The repertoire holds under 200,000 clones, 88% seen once, with roughly 27% in the top ten. The material sequenced was peripheral blood, taken 28 days after the second AZD1222 dose. The receptors come from an adult who received the AZD1222 COVID-19 vaccine.

The chain has TRBV18 and TRBJ2-2; 7 bases agree with TRBD1. CDR3 length equals 14 residues. Germline V CDR1 and CDR2: KGHSH, LQKENI. The junction had 8 bases not matched to a gene; V was cut back by 6 bases and J by 7 bases. The CDR3 nucleotides are TGTGCCAGCTCCCTCGACAGGGCTGGCGGGGAGCTGTTTTTT. This encodes CASSLDRAGGELFF.

The genes are TRBV6-5 and TRBJ2-5; D is uncertain. This CDR3 has 13 residues. CDR1 and CDR2 (germline): MNHEY, SVGAGI. Trimming took 2 bases from V and 3 from J, leaving 7 bases between them. Here the CDR3 reads CASSYRVEETQYF. DNA for the CDR3: TGTGCCAGCAGTTACAGGGTTGAAGAGACCCAGTACTTC.

The genes are TRBV5-1 and TRBJ2-5, with D tentatively TRBD1 or TRBD2 (5 bases each). Germline V gene lookup returns CDR1 SGHRS and CDR2 YFSETQ. The length of the CDR3 is 14 residues. V gave up 3 bases and J gave up 3 bases, with 12 bases separating them. The CDR3 loop is CASSSGAPKETQYF. Here the CDR3 DNA reads TGCGCCAGCAGCTCCGGGGCACCAAAAGAGACCCAGTACTTC.

CDR3 loop: CATSETGQANTQYF. The CDR3 DNA follows: TGTGCCACCAGTGAGACGGGCCAAGCGAATACGCAGTATTTT. The V gene is TRBV24-1, the J gene TRBJ2-3; D unclear. The germline V gene has CDR1 KGHDR and CDR2 SFDVKD. V dropped 4 bases and J dropped 7 bases, with 14 bases sitting between them. The CDR3 is 14 amino acids.

The chain uses TRBV4-3 and TRBJ1-5; no clear D gene. CDR1 and CDR2 (germline): LGHNA, YSLEER. The CDR3 is 13 residues long. V lost 4 bases and J lost 3, with 7 bases in between. CDR3 in DNA: TGCGCCAGCAGCCTTGATTTCAATCAGCCCCAGCATTTT. It translates to CASSLDFNQPQHF.

The CDR3 DNA is TGTGCCAGCAGCCCTGGGACTAGCGGGAGTCTCGAGCAGTACTTC. It is translated as CASSPGTSGSLEQYF. V gene TRBV14 combines with J gene TRBJ2-7; TRBD2 agrees at 14 bases. J was trimmed by 6 bases and V by 4 bases; bases with no gene match: 5. This CDR3 region has 15 residues. Germline V gene lookup returns CDR1 SGHDN and CDR2 FVKESK.

This rearrangement joins TRBV5-1 to TRBJ2-2, with TRBD2 matching over 8 bases. This CDR3 comprises 14 residues. V shed 2 bases and J 4 bases; nucleotides not matched to a gene: 1. Germline CDR1 SGHRS, CDR2 YFSETQ. DNA of the CDR3: TGCGCCAGCAGCTTCCGGGGGGGCACCGGGGAGCTGTTTTTT. Translation: CASSFRGGTGELFF.

This clone was picked up one time. V usage is TRBV5-1 and J usage is TRBJ2-7, with 12 bases identical to TRBD2. Trimming cost V 3 bases and J 2 bases; bases outside gene matches: 3. This CDR3 comprises 15 residues. From germline, CDR1 is SGHRS and CDR2 YFSETQ. The CDR3 sequence is CASSSGLAGPYEQYF. DNA of the CDR3: TGCGCCAGCAGCTCCGGACTAGCGGGGCCCTACGAGCAGTACTTC.

The rearrangement joins TRBV11-2 to TRBJ1-3, with D unclear. The CDR3 sequence is 18 residues long. The ends were cut back, 2 bases at V and 3 bases at J, with 20 bases in the middle. Per germline, CDR1 SGHAT and CDR2 FQNNGV. DNA of the CDR3: TGTGCCAGCAGCTTACCCCCCGCGGGAGGTTGGGGTGGAAACACCATATATTTT. The encoded protein is CASSLPPAGGWGGNTIYF.

J is TRBJ1-1 and V is TRBV7-8, with D tentatively TRBD1 (5 bases). V lost 5 bases, J lost 0 bases, and 10 bases lay in between. Germline V gene data show CDR1 as SGHVS and CDR2 as FQNEAQ. The CDR3 is 14 amino acids. The CDR3 sequence is CASSRGRLNTEAFF. The CDR3 DNA follows: TGTGCCAGCAGCCGGGGACGGTTGAACACTGAAGCTTTCTTT.

This chain uses TRBV11-3 with TRBJ2-3; no reliable D call. The CDR3 has 16 residues. Germline V gene sequence: CDR1 SGHNT, CDR2 YENEEA. Trimming pared 1 base from V and 3 bases from J, leaving 14 bases between. Here the CDR3 reads CASSLGQVRGTDTQYF. CDR3 bases: TGTGCCAGCAGCTTAGGGCAGGTCCGTGGGACAGATACGCAGTATTTT.

The chain recombines TRBV11-1 with TRBJ2-7, with D hard to call. The CDR3 has 17 amino acids. Trimming took off 0 bases at V and 3 bases at J, with 18 bases between the two ends. In germline, CDR1 is SGHAT, CDR2 FQDESV (reference sequence). In DNA, the CDR3 is TGTGCCAGCAGCTTAGCCCTACAGCGTCCTGGGAACTACGAGCAGTACTTC. Encoded protein: CASSLALQRPGNYEQYF.

The sample holds one count of this clone. This rearrangement joins TRBV7-9 to TRBJ2-2, with 12 nucleotides matching TRBD2. There are 15 residues in the CDR3. Germline V lookup: CDR1 SEHNR, CDR2 FQNEAQ (reference sequence). V lost 5 bases and J lost 5; bases outside the gene matches: 3. For the CDR3, the DNA is TGTGCCAGCAGCCTGACTAGCGGGAGAACCGGGGAGCTGTTTTTT. Its translation is CASSLTSGRTGELFF.

The sample holds one count of this clone. The genes are TRBV10-3 and TRBJ1-1; D is possibly TRBD1 (5 bases). Germline loops: CDR1 ENHRY, CDR2 SYGVKD. Trimming took off 4 bases at V and 1 base at J, with 10 bases between the two ends. The CDR3 consists of 14 residues. The chain's CDR3 is CAISAATGNTEAFF. CDR3 sequence (DNA): TGTGCCATCAGTGCGGCCACAGGGAACACTGAAGCTTTCTTT.

The chain is built from TRBV19 and TRBJ2-1; possibly TRBD1 for D (5 bases). Germline CDR1 and CDR2: LNHDA and SQIVND (reference sequence). V was trimmed by 7 bases and J by 2 bases, leaving 18 bases between them. This CDR3 contains 16 residues. The CDR3 DNA follows: TGTGCCAGTAACCCGTTGGGGCAGGGTACCTACAATGAGCAGTTCTTC. Amino acid sequence: CASNPLGQGTYNEQFF.

The chain couples TRBV4-3 to TRBJ2-1; D remains unclear. V shed 4 bases and J shed 8 bases, with 21 bases lying between them. The CDR3 extends over 16 amino acids. CDR1 is LGHNA and CDR2 is YSLEER in the germline V gene. DNA for the CDR3: TGCGCCAGCAGCCCAGACGAGCCCTGGGGTCATGATGAGCAGTTCTTC. Encoded protein: CASSPDEPWGHDEQFF.

This sequence joins TRBV7-3 and TRBJ2-1; 7 bases agree with TRBD2. Germline trimming cut 4 bases from V and 4 bases from J; bases unmatched to any gene: 7. This CDR3 has 15 residues. CDR1 SGHTA and CDR2 FQGTGA come from the germline V gene. The CDR3 here is CASSSSASGYNEQFF. CDR3 bases: TGTGCCAGCAGCTCCTCTGCTAGCGGATACAATGAGCAGTTCTTC.

The chain uses TRBV11-2 and TRBJ2-5; D is uncertain. The CDR3 runs to 15 residues. The V end lost 0 bases, the J end lost 8 bases, and 16 bases lay between the germline ends. Germline V gene data show CDR1 as SGHAT and CDR2 as FQNNGV. The DNA of the CDR3 is TGTGCCAGCAGCTTAGATCATGGGTCACTGAGTACCCAGTACTTC. Amino acid sequence: CASSLDHGSLSTQYF.

CDR3 residues: CASSLTGAGASYEQYF. The CDR3 bases are TGTGCCAGCAGCTTAACAGGGGCGGGGGCCTCCTACGAGCAGTACTTC. The rearrangement links TRBV7-3 to TRBJ2-7; TRBD2 is a possible D gene (7 bases). CDR3 length: 16 amino acids. The V and J ends lost 0 bases and 0 bases respectively, with 12 bases between them. CDR1 SGHTA and CDR2 FQGTGA come from the germline V gene. Full variable domain (outside the CDR3, taken from reference TRBV7-3 and TRBJ2-7): GAGVSQTPSNKVTEKGKYVELRCDPISGHTALYWYRQSLGQGPEFLIYFQGTGAADDSGLPNDRFFAVRPEGSVSTLKIQRTERGDSAVYLCASSLTGAGASYEQYFGPGTRLTVT.

The CDR3 region is CASSFTPGKRDLYEQYF. DNA for the CDR3: TGTGCCAGCAGCTTTACCCCTGGGAAGCGGGACTTATACGAGCAGTACTTC. The J gene is TRBJ2-7, the V gene TRBV7-9; 7 bases map to TRBD2. The V and J ends lost 3 bases and 4 bases, in that order; junction bases with no gene match: 15. This CDR3 is 17 amino acids long. Germline CDR1 SEHNR, CDR2 FQNEAQ (reference sequence).